Presented here are 20 T cell receptor beta chains from one specimen sequenced in a study of CD4 T cells in relation to SARS-CoV-2 and coronaviruses. Their antigens remain unidentified. Unexposed donor CD4+ T cells date from about 2011-2018, before the COVID-19 pandemic. The cells were cultured for over eight days before CD4+ T cells were isolated. Method: immunoSEQ multiplex PCR; TCRdb's copy keeps in-frame clones and lacks some. Counted here are more than 20,000 clones, roughly 70% occurring once; the ten biggest clones make up about 15%. Specimen: CD4+ T cells from PBMCs, cultured in vitro. The source of these receptors is a human donor in good health.

The CDR3 region has the DNA TGCGCCAGCAGCTTGGCCGACTATGGCTACACCTTC. It yields the protein CASSLADYGYTF. The genes are TRBV5-1 and TRBJ1-2; D gene ambiguous. The germline V gene has CDR1 SGHRS and CDR2 YFSETQ. CDR3 length: 12 residues. Between the trimmed V and J ends, which lost 0 bases and 3 bases, there was a span of 3 bases.

V usage is TRBV19 and J usage is TRBJ2-5, with a weak D call TRBD2 (7 bases). From germline, CDR1 is LNHDA and CDR2 SQIVND (reference sequence). CDR3 length: 15 amino acids. V was clipped by 7 bases and J by 5 bases, with 20 bases between them. CDR3 region: CASTTRGRGSETQYF. For the CDR3, the DNA is TGTGCCAGTACCACGAGGGGGAGGGGGAGCGAGACCCAGTACTTC.

Regarding this clone: This CDR3 is also generated by other DNA sequences in the sample. The CDR3 DNA is TGTGCCAGCAGTTACTCAGGGGGGGGTCAGCCCCAGCATTTT. The encoded protein is CASSYSGGGQPQHF. This chain uses TRBV6-2 or TRBV6-3 with TRBJ1-5, with TRBD1 as a possible D gene (6 bases). The CDR3 has 14 amino acids. Germline CDR1 is MNHEY and CDR2 is SVGEGT. V lost 0 bases to trimming and J lost 6 bases, with 9 bases between them.

V usage is TRBV10-3 and J usage is TRBJ1-2, with D possibly TRBD1 on 6 matching bases. The V and J ends lost 10 bases and 8 bases respectively, with 20 bases between them. The CDR3 runs 13 residues. CDR1 is ENHRY, CDR2 SYGVKD, per germline. The CDR3 DNA follows: TGTGCCAGCCTTCCGGGACAACTCGGGGGCTACACCTTC. It yields the protein CASLPGQLGGYTF.

J is TRBJ1-1 and V is TRBV6-2 or TRBV6-3; TRBD1 matches at 7 bases. Looked up from germline, CDR1 is MNHEY and CDR2 is SVGEGT. The CDR3 contains 17 residues. Germline trimming cut 4 bases from V and 1 base from J; bases unmatched to any gene: 12. CDR3: CASSSGQVIDSNTEAFF. CDR3 nucleotide sequence: TGTGCCAGCAGTTCCGGACAGGTTATCGATTCGAACACTGAAGCTTTCTTT.

The chain has TRBV6-2 or TRBV6-3 and TRBJ2-7; no firm D call. The CDR3 is 13 amino acids. The V gene lost 5 bases and the J gene lost 6 bases, with 14 bases spanning the gap. Germline V gene lookup returns CDR1 MNHEY and CDR2 SVGEGT. The CDR3 DNA is TGTGCCAGCAGTCCCCCTTACCGGCTCGAGCAGTACTTC. Translating gives CASSPPYRLEQYF.

V gene TRBV7-2 combines with J gene TRBJ1-5, with TRBD1 matching over 9 bases. The CDR3 has 16 residues. Germline V gives CDR1 SGHTA, CDR2 FQGNSA. With 5 bases clipped from V and 1 base from J, the junction kept 6 bases outside the gene matches. The CDR3 DNA sequence: TGTGCCAGCAGCCCCCCGGGGACAGGGAGCAATCAGCCCCAGCATTTT. Translating it yields CASSPPGTGSNQPQHF.

This clone has more than one count but fewer than ten. The J gene is TRBJ1-1, the V gene TRBV11-2; D possibly corresponds to TRBD1 (6 bases). CDR1 and CDR2 (germline): SGHAT, FQNNGV. The V end was cut by 2 bases, the J end by 4 bases, with 11 bases between. The CDR3 is 14 amino acids. CDR3 DNA: TGTGCCAGCAGCTTATTCCAGGGGCGCACTGAAGCTTTCTTT. The encoded protein is CASSLFQGRTEAFF.

The V and J genes are TRBV12-3 or TRBV12-4 and TRBJ1-5; D remains unclear. CDR3 length equals 12 residues. The germline V and J ends were trimmed by 8 bases and 7 bases, with 12 bases remaining between them. The CDR3 nucleotides are TGTGCCAGCTGCGTCCGAGGACAGCCCCAGCATTTT. Translation gives CASCVRGQPQHF.

This chain joins TRBV12-3 or TRBV12-4 and TRBJ1-4; a weak D match, TRBD1 (5 bases). V was shortened by 5 bases and J by 10 bases, with 14 bases between the two germline ends. The CDR3 extends over 13 amino acids. The CDR3 DNA follows: TGTGCCAGCAGTCCCGGAGGGGCGGGAAAACTGTTTTTT. This codes for CASSPGGAGKLFF.

The chain is built from TRBV4-3 and TRBJ1-2; no clear D gene. The ends were cut back, 0 bases at V and 4 bases at J, with 9 bases in the middle. The CDR3 contains 14 residues. Germline V gene sequence: CDR1 LGHNA, CDR2 YSLEER. The CDR3 coding sequence is TGCGCCAGCAGCCAAGAGGACGGAACCTATGGCTACACCTTC. Its translation is CASSQEDGTYGYTF.

The J gene is TRBJ2-7, the V gene TRBV7-9; D is possibly TRBD1 (5 bases). The germline V and J ends were trimmed by 5 bases and 0 bases, with 11 bases remaining between them. The CDR3 extends over 14 amino acids. Germline CDR1 and CDR2: SEHNR and FQNEAQ (reference sequence). The CDR3, as DNA: TGTGCCAGCAGCACAAGACAGAGCTCCTACGAGCAGTACTTC. It specifies CASSTRQSSYEQYF.

The chain employs TRBV6-2 or TRBV6-3 and TRBJ2-3; D is unclear. The CDR3 is made up of 15 amino acids. The germline V gene encodes CDR1 MNHEY and CDR2 SVGEGT. With 5 bases removed from V and 2 bases from J, the gap between germline ends came to 14 bases. The DNA of the CDR3 is TGTGCCAGCAGTCCAGGAGATGCCTCCACAGATACGCAGTATTTT. It translates to CASSPGDASTDTQYF.

This chain links TRBV6-5 with TRBJ2-5; D uncertain. The CDR3 consists of 12 residues. CDR1 and CDR2 from the germline V gene are MNHEY and SVGAGI. Trimming stripped 6 bases from V and 5 bases from J, with 10 bases between. The CDR3 is CASSNLRETQYF. The CDR3 region has the DNA TGTGCCAGCAGCAACCTTCGGGAGACCCAGTACTTC.

The chain recombines TRBV11-3 with TRBJ2-5, with a possible D match to TRBD2 (6 bases). V lost 1 base and J lost 7, with 13 bases in between. Germline V gene sequence: CDR1 SGHNT, CDR2 YENEEA. The CDR3 has 14 residues. In DNA, the CDR3 is TGTGCCAGCAGCTTAGGGGACTCTCAGGCGACCCAGTACTTC. Amino acids: CASSLGDSQATQYF.

V gene TRBV10-3 combines with J gene TRBJ2-5; D possibly corresponds to TRBD2 (6 bases). There are 13 residues in the CDR3. Germline V gene data show CDR1 as ENHRY and CDR2 as SYGVKD. V was pared by 8 bases and J by 2 bases, with 12 bases between. CDR3: CAIRGLTQETQYF. As DNA, the CDR3 is TGTGCCATCCGGGGACTGACGCAAGAGACCCAGTACTTC.

This chain joins TRBV11-2 and TRBJ2-1; 7 bases are a match to TRBD2. The trim removed 5 bases at V and 4 bases at J, leaving 8 bases unmatched. There are 15 residues in the CDR3. Germline V gene lookup returns CDR1 SGHAT and CDR2 FQNNGV. CDR3: CASSPLADRYNEQFF. DNA of the CDR3: TGTGCCAGCAGCCCGCTAGCGGACCGATACAATGAGCAGTTCTTC. Complete variable domain (other parts from reference TRBV11-2 and TRBJ2-1): EAGVAQSPRYKIIEKRQSVAFWCNPISGHATLYWYQQILGQGPKLLIQFQNNGVVDDSQLPKDRFSAERLKGVDSTLKIQPAKLEDSAVYLCASSPLADRYNEQFFGPGTRLTVL.

The V and J genes are TRBV2 and TRBJ1-4; D perhaps matches TRBD1 (6 bases). CDR3 length equals 16 residues. Germline CDR1 is SNHLY and CDR2 is FYNNEI. The V gene lost 7 bases and the J gene lost 8 bases, with 23 bases spanning the gap. The CDR3 coding sequence is TGTGCCAGCACCCAAGTCCTACAGGGACTAGGGGAAAAACTGTTTTTT. Amino acid sequence: CASTQVLQGLGEKLFF.

The chain is built from TRBV19 and TRBJ1-5; TRBD1 is a possible D gene (5 bases). This CDR3 has 15 residues. The ends were cut back, 9 bases at V and 3 bases at J, with 18 bases in the middle. Germline assignment: CDR1 LNHDA and CDR2 SQIVND (reference sequence). CDR3 in DNA: TGTGCCAGCGACCATACGGACACCTACAATCAGCCCCAGCATTTT. Translation: CASDHTDTYNQPQHF.

The chain links TRBV7-2 to TRBJ2-1; TRBD1 is a possible D gene (6 bases). This CDR3 has 14 amino acids. The V gene's germline CDR1 is SGHTA and CDR2 FQGNSA. Trimming pared 1 base from V and 9 bases from J, leaving 13 bases between. The CDR3 nucleotides read TGTGCCAGCAGCTTAGGCACAGGGAACAGTGAGCAGTTCTTC. Its translation is CASSLGTGNSEQFF. Together with reference TRBV7-2 and TRBJ2-1, the CDR3 gives the full variable domain: GAGVSQSPSNKVTEKGKDVELRCDPISGHTALYWYRQSLGQGLEFLIYFQGNSAPDKSGLPSDRFSAERTGGSVSTLTIQRTQQEDSAVYLCASSLGTGNSEQFFGPGTRLTVL.